The rows below give T cell receptor beta chains drawn from one sample of a study of control samples from healthy donors and cancer patients. Sequencing was performed with immunoSEQ multiplex PCR; in TCRdb, only in-frame clones are kept and a portion is missing. The sample holds around 180,000 clones, 80% to 90% seen once. What was sequenced was blood. The receptors here all came from a woman aged 25 to 39 in good health. Both conserved end residues are part of each CDR3. The order of the fields is clone size, V gene, J gene, D gene, CDR3 protein, CDR3 DNA. A D gene is named only where the DNA matches it firmly. Clone size appears in some rows only: once, few, many, or a class for an expanded clone.

few,TRBV10-3,TRBJ1-5,.,CAISEGAGSNQPQHF,TGTGCCATCAGTGAAGGGGCAGGTAGCAATCAGCCCCAGCATTTT
.,TRBV5-1,TRBJ1-6,.,CASRPPGDNSPLHF,TGCGCCAGCCGCCCGCCGGGAGATAATTCACCCCTCCACTTT
.,TRBV30,TRBJ1-3,.,CAWSVGRVGNTIYF,TGTGCCTGGAGTGTGGGGAGGGTAGGAAACACCATATATTTT
.,TRBV14,TRBJ2-3,TRBD2,CASRPLGGGTDTQYF,TGTGCCAGCAGACCCCTCGGGGGGGGCACAGATACGCAGTATTTT
.,TRBV29-1,TRBJ2-1,TRBD2,CSPAEGLAVYNEQFF,TGCAGCCCAGCGGAGGGACTAGCGGTATACAATGAGCAGTTCTTC
.,TRBV4-2,TRBJ1-6,.,CASSQDAGNSPLHF,TGTGCCAGCAGCCAAGATGCCGGAAATTCACCCCTCCACTTT
.,TRBV7-6,TRBJ2-1,TRBD2,CASSLQAGGHNEQFF,TGTGCCAGCAGCCTCCAAGCGGGAGGGCACAATGAGCAGTTCTTC
.,TRBV5-1,TRBJ1-3,.,CASSLSLSSLSGNTIYF,TGCGCCAGCAGCTTGTCCCTATCATCTCTCTCTGGAAACACCATATATTTT
.,TRBV19,TRBJ1-5,.,CASSIDRQGGWPQHF,TGTGCCAGTAGTATAGACCGGCAGGGTGGTTGGCCCCAGCATTTT
.,TRBV29-1,TRBJ2-6,.,CSVTGSGANVLTF,TGCAGCGTCACAGGGTCTGGGGCCAACGTCCTGACTTTC
.,TRBV10-2,TRBJ1-2,.,CASSEAVPYGYTF,TGCGCCAGCAGTGAGGCTGTCCCCTATGGCTACACCTTC
.,TRBV10-3,TRBJ2-6,.,CAISLSGDRANVLTF,TGTGCCATCAGTCTATCGGGGGATCGGGCCAACGTCCTGACTTTC
.,TRBV18,TRBJ1-6,.,CASSLDSGSSSYNSPLHF,TGTGCCAGCTCACTGGATAGTGGTTCCAGCTCCTATAATTCACCCCTCCACTTT
few,TRBV19,TRBJ2-7,TRBD1,CASSLRGLYEQYF,TGTGCCAGTAGTCTAAGGGGGCTCTACGAGCAGTACTTC
once,TRBV7-9,TRBJ2-2,.,CASLLGGELFF,TGTGCCAGCCTACTCGGGGGGGAGCTGTTTTTT
.,TRBV27,TRBJ2-7,.,CASSTPGGEEQYF,TGTGCCAGCAGTACCCCCGGAGGGGAGGAGCAGTACTTC
.,TRBV5-4,TRBJ2-3,.,CASSLVQPGDTQYF,TGTGCCAGCAGCTTGGTACAGCCCGGAGATACGCAGTATTTT
once,TRBV7-8,TRBJ2-2,TRBD1,CASSIHRGPGTGELFF,TGTGCCAGCAGCATTCACAGGGGGCCTGGCACCGGGGAGCTGTTTTTT
.,TRBV9,TRBJ2-3,TRBD2,CASSVRTSLGTQYF,TGTGCCAGCAGCGTCAGGACTAGCCTGGGGACGCAGTATTTT
.,TRBV10-3,TRBJ2-3,.,CAISPETFPGEDWYF,TGTGCCATCAGTCCCGAGACCTTTCCCGGCGAGGATTGGTATTTT
.,TRBV2,TRBJ1-6,.,CASSEVWGRDFLHF,TGTGCCAGCAGTGAGGTTTGGGGGCGCGACTTCCTCCACTTT
.,TRBV5-4,TRBJ1-1,.,CASSLDGQQNTEAFF,TGTGCCAGCAGCTTGGATGGACAGCAGAACACTGAAGCTTTCTTT
.,TRBV29-1,TRBJ1-1,.,CSVVNTEAFF,TGCAGCGTTGTGAACACTGAAGCTTTCTTT
.,TRBV5-1,TRBJ1-1,.,CASSPTGYTEAFF,TGCGCCAGCAGTCCAACAGGGTACACTGAAGCTTTCTTT
once,TRBV29-1,TRBJ2-2,.,CSVDHTGELFF,TGCAGCGTCGACCACACCGGGGAGCTGTTTTTT
few,TRBV6-5,TRBJ1-1,.,CASSYSFRGLNTEAFF,TGTGCCAGCAGTTACTCGTTTCGGGGCTTAAACACTGAAGCTTTCTTT
.,TRBV11-1,TRBJ2-1,.,CASSLPHGDNEQFF,TGTGCCAGCAGCTTACCCCACGGGGACAATGAGCAGTTCTTC
few,TRBV2,TRBJ1-5,.,CASLEGHMSQPQHF,TGTGCCAGCCTGGAGGGACACATGAGTCAGCCCCAGCATTTT
.,TRBV27,TRBJ1-6,.,CASSKPDSPLHF,TGTGCCAGCAGTAAACCTGATTCACCCCTCCACTTT
.,TRBV28,TRBJ1-4,.,CASRFSGEKLFF,TGTGCCAGCAGGTTTTCCGGGGAAAAACTGTTTTTT
.,TRBV28,TRBJ1-1,TRBD1,CASSFYDRGSRTEAFF,TGTGCCAGCAGTTTTTACGACAGGGGATCACGAACTGAAGCTTTCTTT
.,TRBV7-9,TRBJ2-5,TRBD1,CASSLSLRGTETQYF,TGTGCCAGCAGCTTGTCTCTCAGGGGGACAGAGACCCAGTACTTC
few,TRBV7-9,TRBJ1-3,.,CASSAFGGHSGNTIYF,TGTGCCAGCAGCGCTTTTGGGGGCCACTCTGGAAACACCATATATTTT
.,TRBV5-5,TRBJ2-5,.,CASSLTGSGAQYF,TGTGCCAGCAGCTTGACAGGCTCGGGGGCCCAGTACTTC
.,TRBV9,TRBJ2-5,TRBD2,CASSVDSGVSETQYF,TGTGCCAGCAGCGTAGACAGCGGGGTCTCCGAGACCCAGTACTTC
.,TRBV3-1/TRBV3-2,TRBJ2-7,.,CASSPDSSYEQYF,TGTGCCAGCAGCCCGGACAGCTCCTACGAGCAGTACTTC
.,TRBV9,TRBJ1-3,TRBD1,CASSPGTGGLITIYF,TGTGCCAGCAGCCCCGGGACAGGGGGCCTAATCACCATATATTTT
.,TRBV29-1,TRBJ2-1,.,CSVDLASDEQFF,TGCAGCGTTGACCTAGCGTCGGATGAGCAGTTCTTC
.,TRBV29-1,TRBJ2-5,TRBD2,CSVEPGLAGGIKETQYF,TGCAGCGTTGAACCCGGGCTAGCGGGAGGAATAAAAGAGACCCAGTACTTC
.,TRBV10-3,TRBJ1-3,.,CAISGSGNTIYF,TGTGCCATCAGTGGCTCTGGAAACACCATATATTTT
.,TRBV4-1,TRBJ1-1,.,CASSQDWGAPEAFF,TGCGCCAGCAGCCAAGATTGGGGGGCCCCTGAAGCTTTCTTT
.,TRBV20-1,TRBJ2-2,TRBD1,CSASTRQGNTGELFF,TGCAGTGCTAGTACGAGACAGGGGAACACCGGGGAGCTGTTTTTT